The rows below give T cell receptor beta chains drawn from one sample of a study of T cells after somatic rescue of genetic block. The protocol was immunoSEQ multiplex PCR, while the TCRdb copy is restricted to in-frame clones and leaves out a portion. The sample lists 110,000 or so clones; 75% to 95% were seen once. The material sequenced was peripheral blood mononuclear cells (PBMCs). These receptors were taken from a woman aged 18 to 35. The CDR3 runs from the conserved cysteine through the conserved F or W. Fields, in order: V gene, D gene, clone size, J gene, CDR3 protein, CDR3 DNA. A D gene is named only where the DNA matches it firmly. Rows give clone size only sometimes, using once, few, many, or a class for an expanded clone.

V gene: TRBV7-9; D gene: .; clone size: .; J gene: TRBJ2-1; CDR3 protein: CASSYGTGGEQFF; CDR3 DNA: TGTGCCAGCAGCTATGGGACCGGGGGTGAGCAGTTCTTC
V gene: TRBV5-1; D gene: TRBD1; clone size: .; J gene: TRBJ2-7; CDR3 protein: CASSWAGTGALRVEQYF; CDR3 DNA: TGCGCCAGCAGCTGGGCCGGGACAGGGGCCCTCCGCGTGGAGCAGTACTTC
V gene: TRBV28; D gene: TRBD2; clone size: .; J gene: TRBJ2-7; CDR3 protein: CASSPPGLPGGEQYF; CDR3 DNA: TGTGCCAGCAGTCCGCCGGGACTCCCGGGAGGTGAGCAGTACTTC
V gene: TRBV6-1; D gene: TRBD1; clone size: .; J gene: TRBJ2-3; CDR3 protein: CASSEEGARTDTQYF; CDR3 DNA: TGTGCCAGCAGTGAAGAGGGGGCGCGCACAGATACGCAGTATTTT
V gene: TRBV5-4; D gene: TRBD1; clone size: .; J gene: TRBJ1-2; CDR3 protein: CASTRTGPDYGYTF; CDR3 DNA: TGTGCCAGCACCCGGACAGGGCCAGACTATGGCTACACCTTC
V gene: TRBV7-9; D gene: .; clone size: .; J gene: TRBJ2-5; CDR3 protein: CASSQSASGKETQYF; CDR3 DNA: TGTGCCAGCAGCCAGAGCGCCAGTGGGAAAGAGACCCAGTACTTC
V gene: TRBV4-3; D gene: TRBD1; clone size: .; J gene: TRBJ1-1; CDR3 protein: CASSQTSGQYTEAFF; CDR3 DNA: TGCGCCAGCAGCCAAACCTCGGGACAGTACACTGAAGCTTTCTTT
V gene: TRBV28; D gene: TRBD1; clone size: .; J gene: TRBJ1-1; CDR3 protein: CASSRTGPNTEAFF; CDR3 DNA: TGTGCCAGCAGTAGGACAGGGCCTAACACTGAAGCTTTCTTT
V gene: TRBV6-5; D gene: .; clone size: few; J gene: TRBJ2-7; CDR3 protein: CASSLGVGTYEQYF; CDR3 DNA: TGTGCCAGCAGCCTGGGGGTGGGCACCTACGAGCAGTACTTC
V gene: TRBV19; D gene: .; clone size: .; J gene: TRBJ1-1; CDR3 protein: CASSLPGGIAFF; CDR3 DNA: TGTGCCAGTAGCTTACCGGGAGGAATAGCTTTCTTT
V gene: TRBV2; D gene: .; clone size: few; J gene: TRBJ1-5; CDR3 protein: CASGVGSQPQHF; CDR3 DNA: TGTGCCAGCGGGGTAGGAAGTCAGCCCCAGCATTTT
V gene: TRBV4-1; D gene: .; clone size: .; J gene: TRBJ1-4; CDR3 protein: CASSSYRDITNEKLFF; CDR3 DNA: TGCGCCAGCAGCTCTTACAGGGATATAACTAATGAAAAACTGTTTTTT
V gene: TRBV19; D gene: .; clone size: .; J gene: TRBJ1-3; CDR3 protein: CASSMGRYSGNTIYF; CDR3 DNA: TGTGCCAGTAGTATGGGACGGTACTCTGGAAACACCATATATTTT
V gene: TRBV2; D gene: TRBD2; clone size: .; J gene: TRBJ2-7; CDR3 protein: CASRTSGGASYEQYF; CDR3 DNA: TGTGCCAGTCGGACTAGCGGGGGGGCCTCCTACGAGCAGTACTTC
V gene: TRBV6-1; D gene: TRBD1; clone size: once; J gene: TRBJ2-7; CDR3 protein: CASSVTGAYEQYF; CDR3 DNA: TGTGCCAGCAGTGTCACAGGGGCCTACGAGCAGTACTTC
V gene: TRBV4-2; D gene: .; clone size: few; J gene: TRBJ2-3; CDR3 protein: CASSQDWTESTDTQYF; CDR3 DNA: TGTGCCAGCAGCCAAGATTGGACGGAGAGCACAGATACGCAGTATTTT